Below, 23 T cell receptor beta chains from the same sample are listed, as sequenced in a study of blood T cell repertoires in COVID-19. Profiling relied on immunoSEQ multiplex PCR, and the TCRdb table lists in-frame clones only, not all of them. The table includes under 200,000 clones, about four fifths detected once. Source material: peripheral blood. The receptors derive from a woman in her forties with COVID-19, enrolled during active disease.

The chain is built from TRBV19 and TRBJ2-2; TRBD1 aligns across 12 bases. CDR1 is LNHDA and CDR2 is SQIVND in the germline V gene (reference sequence). The CDR3 totals 15 residues. Trimming took 3 bases from V and 6 from J; bases not matched to a gene: 2. CDR3 residues: CASSMGTGGPGELFF. The CDR3 region has the DNA TGTGCCAGTAGTATGGGGACAGGGGGCCCCGGGGAGCTGTTTTTT.

This rearrangement joins TRBV4-3 to TRBJ2-7; tentatively, D is TRBD1 (6 bases). Germline V gene lookup returns CDR1 LGHNA and CDR2 YSLEER. The CDR3 runs 16 residues. The V and J ends lost 0 bases and 3 bases respectively, with 15 bases between them. CDR3 loop: CASSQDIGTSYYEQYF. The CDR3 DNA reads as TGCGCCAGCAGCCAAGATATAGGGACAAGTTACTACGAGCAGTACTTC.

The chain carries TRBV11-2 and TRBJ2-3; D is perhaps TRBD1 (6 bases). The CDR3 is 13 residues long. Trimming removed 5 bases at V and 3 bases at J, with 9 bases between. Germline CDR1 and CDR2: SGHAT and FQNNGV. The CDR3 region has the DNA TGTGCCAGCAGCAAAAGGGGGACAGATACGCAGTATTTT. Its translation is CASSKRGTDTQYF.

This clone was picked up a small number of times. This chain connects TRBV6-5 to TRBJ1-6, with a tentative D call TRBD1 (5 bases). The germline CDR1 and CDR2 sequences are MNHEY and SVGAGI. V lost 2 bases to trimming and J lost 10 bases, with 9 bases between them. The CDR3 runs to 13 residues. The CDR3, as DNA: TGTGCCAGCAGTTACGGTCAGGGATCACCCCTCCACTTT. The encoded protein is CASSYGQGSPLHF.

The rearrangement links TRBV7-8 to TRBJ1-1, with 11 nucleotides matching TRBD1. Germline CDR1 reads SGHVS; CDR2 reads FQNEAQ. The junction had 13 bases not matched to a gene; V was cut back by 5 bases and J by 5 bases. CDR3 length: 17 residues. CDR3 in DNA: TGTGCCAGCAGCGATCCGGGACAGGGGGGGTTAGATACTGAAGCTTTCTTT. Protein: CASSDPGQGGLDTEAFF. Full variable domain (remainder filled in from reference TRBV7-8 and TRBJ1-1): GAGVSQSPRYKVAKRGQDVALRCDPISGHVSLFWYQQALGQGPEFLTYFQNEAQLDKSGLPSDRFFAERPEGSVSTLKIQRTQQEDSAVYLCASSDPGQGGLDTEAFFGQGTRLTVV.

This clone was counted at least ten times. The rearrangement joins TRBV19 to TRBJ1-6; 7 bases are shared with TRBD1. CDR1 LNHDA and CDR2 SQIVND come from the germline V gene (reference sequence). Trimming removed 5 bases from V and 13 bases from J; junction bases left unmatched: 11. This CDR3 spans 14 amino acids. CDR3 DNA: TGTGCCAGTAGTCTCGACGGGGGACAGAGGCCCCTCCACTTT. Translating it yields CASSLDGGQRPLHF.

The chain recombines TRBV19 with TRBJ2-1; 10 bases fit TRBD1. Germline CDR1 is LNHDA and CDR2 is SQIVND (reference sequence). Germline trimming cut 8 bases from V and 12 bases from J; bases unmatched to any gene: 19. The CDR3 loop spans 16 amino acids. CDR3 sequence: CASGAGTGASGGRQFF. The DNA of the CDR3 is TGTGCCAGTGGCGCTGGGACAGGGGCCTCCGGGGGTCGGCAGTTCTTC. Full variable domain (outside the CDR3, taken from reference TRBV19 and TRBJ2-1): DGGITQSPKYLFRKEGQNVTLSCEQNLNHDAMYWYRQDPGQGLRLIYYSQIVNDFQKGDIAEGYSVSREKKESFPLTVTSAQKNPTAFYLCASGAGTGASGGRQFFGPGTRLTVL.

This clone was seen only a few times. The chain is built from TRBV27 and TRBJ2-1; tentative D call: TRBD2 (6 bases). This CDR3 is built from 18 residues. Germline CDR1 reads MNHEY; CDR2 reads SMNVEV (reference sequence). Trimming took off 7 bases at V and 0 bases at J, with 22 bases between the two ends. CDR3 protein: CASTFQYPGTLSYNEQFF. CDR3 bases: TGTGCCAGCACCTTCCAATATCCTGGGACTCTCTCCTACAATGAGCAGTTCTTC.

The rearrangement joins TRBV24-1 to TRBJ1-2; D is perhaps TRBD1 (6 bases). Trimming pared 10 bases from V and 8 bases from J, leaving 22 bases between. This CDR3 region has 14 residues. Germline-derived CDR1 and CDR2 are KGHDR and SFDVKD. CDR3 loop: CATSPGHTAVGYTF. CDR3 nucleotide sequence: TGTGCCACATCTCCGGGACACACGGCGGTAGGCTACACCTTC.

V and J are TRBV28 and TRBJ2-2, with 8 bases that match TRBD1. The germline V gene encodes CDR1 MDHEN and CDR2 SYDVKM. CDR3 length equals 16 residues. V shed 0 bases, J shed 5 bases, and the junction held 5 bases outside the gene matches. Here the CDR3 reads CASSLWEQGATGELFF. For the CDR3, the DNA is TGTGCCAGCAGTTTATGGGAGCAGGGGGCTACCGGGGAGCTGTTTTTT.

The chain has TRBV7-9 and TRBJ2-7; tentative D call: TRBD2 (6 bases). Trimming removed 3 bases at V and 6 bases at J, with 12 bases between. Germline V gives CDR1 SEHNR, CDR2 FQNEAQ (reference sequence). This CDR3 is built from 13 residues. The CDR3: CASSFGGGGEQYF. CDR3 nucleotides: TGTGCCAGCAGCTTCGGGGGTGGCGGCGAGCAGTACTTC.

This CDR3 is CASSQVQGLSSYNEQFF. CDR3 DNA: TGTGCCAGCAGCCAAGTGCAGGGACTCAGCTCCTACAATGAGCAGTTCTTC. V usage is TRBV4-2 and J usage is TRBJ2-1, with D maybe TRBD2 (6 bases). CDR1 is LGHNA, CDR2 YNFKEQ, per germline. The ends were cut back, 1 base at V and 0 bases at J, with 13 bases in the middle. The CDR3 extends over 17 amino acids.

The chain links TRBV19 to TRBJ2-1; the match to TRBD1 covers 7 bases. Trimming took 3 bases from V and 0 from J; bases not matched to a gene: 5. Per germline, CDR1 LNHDA and CDR2 SQIVND (reference sequence). The CDR3 is 16 residues long. DNA of the CDR3: TGTGCCAGTAGTATTAGAGGGGGCCGCTCCTACAATGAGCAGTTCTTC. This sequence encodes CASSIRGGRSYNEQFF.

This chain uses TRBV7-2 with TRBJ1-2, with 7 bases that match TRBD1. The CDR3 spans 14 residues. Germline lookup yields CDR1 SGHTA and CDR2 FQGNSA. The trim removed 5 bases at V and 6 bases at J, leaving 9 bases unmatched. CDR3 nucleotides: TGTGCCAGCAGCCCTGGACAGGAGCCCCATGGCTACACCTTC. It specifies CASSPGQEPHGYTF.

The table lists this clone with a few counts. V is TRBV29-1 and J is TRBJ2-5, with 8 bases lining up with TRBD2. The CDR3 covers 14 residues. After removal of 7 bases from V and 5 bases from J, the junction contained 12 bases not matched to a gene. Germline V gives CDR1 SQVTM, CDR2 ANQGSEA. CDR3 in amino acids: CSARGVSGTETQYF. CDR3 bases: TGCAGCGCCCGAGGGGTTAGCGGGACGGAGACCCAGTACTTC.

This chain joins TRBV4-1 and TRBJ2-1, with TRBD2 matching 9 bases. This CDR3 has 16 amino acids. V trimming: 3 bases; J trimming: 9 bases; junction bases outside the gene matches: 12. Looked up from germline, CDR1 is MGHRA and CDR2 is YSYEKL. The CDR3 DNA is TGCGCCAGCAGCCATGCTGCTAGGCGGGAGGGAACTGAGCAGTTCTTC. Residues: CASSHAARREGTEQFF.

This rearrangement joins TRBV29-1 to TRBJ1-3, with D perhaps matching TRBD1 (5 bases). Germline V lookup: CDR1 SQVTM, CDR2 ANQGSEA. The CDR3 runs 13 residues. Trimming left V 6 bases short and J 3 bases short, with 12 bases between. The CDR3 DNA reads as TGCAGCGTCAGGGTGAGAGGTGGAAACACCATATATTTT. This translates into CSVRVRGGNTIYF.

V usage is TRBV19 and J usage is TRBJ1-5; no firm D call. The germline V gene has CDR1 LNHDA and CDR2 SQIVND (reference sequence). This CDR3 has 14 residues. V shed 9 bases and J shed 0 bases, with 12 bases lying between them. The CDR3 is CASGRAYSNQPQHF. The CDR3 DNA is TGTGCCAGCGGCCGAGCGTATAGCAATCAGCCCCAGCATTTT.

This clone came up a few times. The identical CDR3 is also encoded by other nucleotide sequences in the sample. The chain recombines TRBV5-4 with TRBJ2-7, with 8 bases identical to TRBD2. In germline, CDR1 is SGHNT, CDR2 YYREEE (reference sequence). The CDR3 consists of 15 residues. The V segment lost 2 bases and the J segment 4 bases; nucleotides outside the gene matches: 8. CDR3 residues: CASSFVSGGPYEQYF. The CDR3 nucleotides are TGTGCCAGCAGCTTCGTGAGCGGGGGCCCGTACGAGCAGTACTTC.

The chain has TRBV29-1 and TRBJ2-7; TRBD1 might be the D (6 bases). V was cut by 6 bases and J by 2 bases, with 17 bases left in between. The CDR3 loop spans 14 amino acids. The germline V gene has CDR1 SQVTM and CDR2 ANQGSEA. The CDR3 region is CSVGATTGAYEQYF. The CDR3 DNA follows: TGCAGCGTGGGAGCAACGACAGGAGCCTACGAGCAGTACTTC.

CDR3 amino acids: CASSLDSRTDYNEQFF. The DNA of the CDR3 is TGTGCCAGCAGCTTAGACTCTCGGACTGATTACAATGAGCAGTTCTTC. The genes are TRBV13 and TRBJ2-1; a weak D match, TRBD2 (5 bases). Looked up from germline, CDR1 is PRHDT and CDR2 is FYEKMQ (reference sequence). The CDR3 length is 16 residues. V gave up 1 base and J gave up 4 bases, with 14 bases separating them.

J is TRBJ1-6 and V is TRBV5-4; D unresolved. This CDR3 contains 15 residues. Germline CDR1 reads SGHNT; CDR2 reads YYREEE (reference sequence). The V gene lost 0 bases and the J gene lost 4 bases, with 8 bases spanning the gap. CDR3 residues: CASSLEGGYNSPLHF. Here the CDR3 DNA reads TGTGCCAGCAGCTTGGAGGGAGGATATAATTCACCCCTCCACTTT.

V is TRBV19 and J is TRBJ1-2, with 11 bases that match TRBD1. V was pared by 5 bases and J by 4 bases, with 3 bases of the junction left unmatched. The CDR3 sequence is 14 residues long. From germline, CDR1 is LNHDA and CDR2 SQIVND (reference sequence). CDR3 nucleotides: TGTGCCAGTAGTCCCGGACAGGGGGCCTATGGCTACACCTTC. This gives the protein CASSPGQGAYGYTF.